Listed below are T cell receptor beta chains from one sample, sequenced in a study of identical twins. TCRdb reanalysed the 5' RACE reads using MiXCR and keeps one entry per CDR3 protein. Seen here are roughly 750,000 distinct CDR3 sequences, approximately 21% observed once, and the top ten hold around 4.5%. These same data were also listed under a study on T cells expressing NK-cell markers.

Sample: PBMCs. These TCRs come from a woman under 30 in good health. The CDR3 runs from the conserved cysteine through the conserved F or W. Fields, in order: D gene, V gene, clone size, J gene, CDR3 protein, CDR3 DNA. A D gene is named only where the DNA matches it firmly. Expanded clones get a size class; other rows say once, few or many, or leave the size out.

d_call: TRBD1
v_call: TRBV15
clone_size: -
j_call: TRBJ2-7
cdr3_aa: CATSIGQGLSYEQYF
cdr3_nt: TGTGCCACCAGCATAGGACAGGGTCTCTCCTACGAGCAGTACTTC

d_call: -
v_call: TRBV10-3
clone_size: few
j_call: TRBJ2-5
cdr3_aa: CAISESDPGGTQYF
cdr3_nt: TGTGCCATCAGTGAGTCGGATCCCGGGGGGACCCAGTACTTC

d_call: TRBD2
v_call: TRBV12-3/TRBV12-4
clone_size: -
j_call: TRBJ2-7
cdr3_aa: CASSLLGLAGTYEQYF
cdr3_nt: TGTGCCAGCAGTTTACTTGGACTAGCGGGAACCTACGAGCAGTACTTC

d_call: TRBD1
v_call: TRBV7-9
clone_size: -
j_call: TRBJ1-1
cdr3_aa: CAIIDRDNTEAFF
cdr3_nt: TGTGCCATAATAGACAGGGACAACACTGAAGCTTTCTTT

d_call: -
v_call: TRBV12-3/TRBV12-4
clone_size: -
j_call: TRBJ1-1
cdr3_aa: CASSPGTPEAFF
cdr3_nt: TGTGCCAGCAGTCCCGGGACACCGGAAGCTTTCTTT

d_call: -
v_call: TRBV6-2/TRBV6-3
clone_size: -
j_call: TRBJ2-7
cdr3_aa: CASNSGPYEQYF
cdr3_nt: TGTGCCAGCAATTCGGGGCCCTACGAGCAGTACTTC

d_call: TRBD2
v_call: TRBV7-8
clone_size: few
j_call: TRBJ2-1
cdr3_aa: CASSATGTSGISFYNEQFF
cdr3_nt: TGTGCCAGCAGCGCTACCGGGACTAGCGGGATTTCCTTCTACAATGAGCAGTTCTTC

d_call: -
v_call: TRBV7-9
clone_size: few
j_call: TRBJ2-1
cdr3_aa: CASSLPAGPHNEQFF
cdr3_nt: TGTGCCAGCAGCTTACCTGCGGGACCTCACAATGAGCAGTTCTTC

d_call: -
v_call: TRBV20-1
clone_size: -
j_call: TRBJ1-2
cdr3_aa: CSASPGRAYGYTF
cdr3_nt: TGCAGTGCTTCGCCGGGGAGAGCCTATGGCTACACCTTC

d_call: TRBD2
v_call: TRBV7-9
clone_size: -
j_call: TRBJ2-5
cdr3_aa: CASSLAGGGSQTQYF
cdr3_nt: TGTGCCAGCAGCTTAGCCGGCGGGGGTAGTCAGACCCAGTACTTC

d_call: TRBD2
v_call: TRBV5-1
clone_size: -
j_call: TRBJ2-7
cdr3_aa: CASSPGLAGRSYEQYF
cdr3_nt: TGCGCCAGCAGCCCGGGACTAGCGGGACGTTCGTACGAGCAGTACTTC

d_call: -
v_call: TRBV20-1
clone_size: many
j_call: TRBJ2-7
cdr3_aa: CSASKFSTVPYEQYF
cdr3_nt: TGCAGTGCTAGTAAATTCTCGACGGTCCCCTACGAGCAGTACTTC

d_call: -
v_call: TRBV30
clone_size: once
j_call: TRBJ2-1
cdr3_aa: CAWSVFQREQFF
cdr3_nt: TGTGCCTGGAGTGTATTCCAGCGGGAGCAGTTCTTC

d_call: TRBD1
v_call: TRBV11-2
clone_size: -
j_call: TRBJ1-2
cdr3_aa: CASSLGDRGIYGYTF
cdr3_nt: TGTGCCAGCAGCTTAGGGGACAGGGGGATTTATGGCTACACCTTC

d_call: TRBD2
v_call: TRBV7-9
clone_size: -
j_call: TRBJ2-1
cdr3_aa: CASSLRDSGIYNEQFF
cdr3_nt: TGTGCCAGCAGCCTCCGTGATAGCGGGATCTACAATGAGCAGTTCTTC

d_call: TRBD2
v_call: TRBV2
clone_size: few
j_call: TRBJ2-4
cdr3_aa: CASRSGTSGRENIQYF
cdr3_nt: TGTGCCAGCAGGTCCGGGACTAGCGGGAGAGAAAACATTCAGTACTTC

d_call: TRBD2
v_call: TRBV20-1
clone_size: many
j_call: TRBJ2-1
cdr3_aa: CSARSRLAGATYNEQFF
cdr3_nt: TGCAGTGCTAGATCCCGACTAGCGGGGGCCACCTACAATGAGCAGTTCTTC

d_call: -
v_call: TRBV10-3
clone_size: few
j_call: TRBJ2-5
cdr3_aa: CAISEDPSGAQYF
cdr3_nt: TGTGCCATCAGTGAGGACCCGTCCGGGGCCCAGTACTTC

d_call: -
v_call: TRBV7-2
clone_size: many
j_call: TRBJ1-2
cdr3_aa: CASSLGTTGSGGYTF
cdr3_nt: TGTGCCAGCAGCTTAGGAACTACAGGGTCAGGAGGCTACACCTTC

d_call: -
v_call: TRBV7-6
clone_size: -
j_call: TRBJ1-3
cdr3_aa: CASSLSRSSSGNTIYF
cdr3_nt: TGTGCCAGCAGCCTATCTCGTTCAAGCTCTGGAAACACCATATATTTT